This TCR beta chain originates from a study of T cell changes during pregnancy in multiple sclerosis. Here immunoSEQ multiplex PCR was the method, and the copy in TCRdb shows in-frame clones only, minus some. The table has some 40,000 clones, roughly 90% seen once. This sequence originates from a female donor with multiple sclerosis, enrolled in a pregnancy study. The specimen was CD4+ T cells from peripheral blood mononuclear cells, collected before pregnancy.

CDR3 in amino acids: CASRGGGGYEQFF. DNA of the CDR3: TGTGCCAGCAGGGGCGGGGGGGGGTATGAGCAGTTCTTC. The chain joins TRBV6-6 to TRBJ2-1, with 9 bases matching TRBD2. The length of the CDR3 is 13 residues. With V trimmed by 6 bases and J by 8 bases, 5 bases remained unmatched. Germline CDR1 MNHNY, CDR2 SVGAGI (reference sequence).